Listed here is a single T cell receptor (beta chain). Its target is unknown. The sample comes from a study of PD-1 blockade in classical Hodgkin lymphoma. About the study: Patients received nivolumab 3 mg/kg intravenously every 2 weeks. Study-level points and caveats: Healthy donors were reported to have higher baseline TCR diversity than newly diagnosed patients. Possible causes of repertoire differences, disease activity or prior therapy, remain undefined.

Relapse was seen in all patients after autologous stem cell transplantation, and brentuximab vedotin exposure was variable. Sequencing was performed with immunoSEQ multiplex PCR; in TCRdb, only in-frame clones are kept and a portion is missing. The repertoire holds approximately 58,000 clones, approximately 90% seen once, with more than 9% in the top ten. The sequence was obtained from a human donor with classical Hodgkin lymphoma. This specimen consisted of peripheral blood mononuclear cells (PBMCs), obtained before the second cycle of nivolumab.

CDR3 in amino acids: CASSFPLFEGYGYTF. The CDR3 nucleotides are TGTGCCAGCAGCTTTCCCCTCTTCGAAGGCTATGGCTACACCTTC. V usage is TRBV7-9 and J usage is TRBJ1-2; D remains unclear. Germline CDR1 SEHNR, CDR2 FQNEAQ (reference sequence). The CDR3 contains 15 residues. Trimming removed 3 bases from V and 4 bases from J, with 15 bases in between.